Presented here are 31 T cell receptor beta chains from one specimen sequenced in a study of diagnostic markers for celiac disease. TCRdb derives one entry per CDR3 protein from the reads, leaving out DNA. This sample's table has around 7,500 distinct CDR3 sequences. Sequenced input: either unsorted cells or a sorted T cell fraction (not recorded which). The receptors were gathered from a human donor. This table probably holds off-target reads from a library built for another chain.

The rearrangement joins TRBV6-6 to TRBJ2-2; TCRdb's D call of TRBD2 is untestable without DNA. The germline CDR1 and CDR2 sequences are MNHNY and SVGAGI (reference sequence). The CDR3 spans 17 residues. CDR3 loop: CASSYPTSGTNTGELFF.

The chain couples TRBV28 to TRBJ2-5. CDR3 length: 13 residues. Germline CDR1 MDHEN, CDR2 SYDVKM. The chain's CDR3 is CASSSGRQETQYF. The whole variable domain, filled in from reference TRBV28 and TRBJ2-5, reads DVKVTQSSRYLVKRTGEKVFLECVQDMDHENMFWYRQDPGLGLRLIYFSYDVKMKEKGDIPEGYSVSREKKERFSLILESASTNQTSMYLCASSSGRQETQYFGPGTRLLVL.

J is TRBJ2-3 and V is TRBV11-2. From germline, CDR1 is SGHAT and CDR2 FQNNGV. The CDR3 is made up of 15 amino acids. This chain's CDR3 is CASSRLNPGTDTQYF.

The CDR3 here is CASSIRVDYGYTF. The gene calls are TRBV5-6 and TRBJ1-2; TCRdb selects TRBD1, and the lack of DNA leaves this call unchecked. The CDR3 is 13 amino acids. CDR1 and CDR2 from the germline V gene are SGHDT and YYEEEE.

The gene calls are TRBV15 and TRBJ2-1; as DNA is missing, the TRBD1 call by TCRdb cannot be tested. The CDR3 consists of 22 residues. Germline assignment: CDR1 LNHNV and CDR2 YYDKDF (reference sequence). CDR3 sequence: CATSRERGQGTPTGGSYNEQFF. The complete variable domain, with remaining parts taken from reference TRBV15 and TRBJ2-1, reads DAMVIQNPRYQVTQFGKPVTLSCSQTLNHNVMYWYQQKSSQAPKLLFHYYDKDFNNEADTPDNFQSRRPNTSFCFLDIRSPGLGDTAMYLCATSRERGQGTPTGGSYNEQFFGPGTRLTVL.

This sequence joins TRBV21-1 and TRBJ1-5. TRBV21-1 is classified as a pseudogene. This CDR3 is built from 14 residues. Here the CDR3 reads CASSNKVGNQPQHF.

The gene calls are TRBV5-6 and TRBJ2-4; the D gene TCRdb calls, TRBD1, cannot be checked with no DNA. The CDR3 runs to 16 residues. The germline V gene encodes CDR1 SGHDT and CDR2 YYEEEE. CDR3 protein: CASSFLLGGAGNIQYF. The whole variable domain, remainder taken from reference TRBV5-6 and TRBJ2-4, is DAGVTQSPTHLIKTRGQQVTLRCSPKSGHDTVSWYQQALGQGPQFIFQYYEEEERQRGNFPDRFSGHQFPNYSSELNVNALLLGDSALYLCASSFLLGGAGNIQYFGAGTRLSVL.

Considering frequency, this clonotype is large. The chain is built from TRBV7-2 and TRBJ1-1. The CDR3 is made up of 13 amino acids. The V gene's germline CDR1 is SGHTA and CDR2 FQGNSA. The CDR3 loop reads CASSDQWNTEAFF.

The chain has TRBV12-3 or TRBV12-4 and TRBJ2-1. CDR3 length: 11 residues. This CDR3 reads CASSLNSDQFF.

This chain uses TRBV4-1 with TRBJ1-2; TCRdb names TRBD1, which stays unverified in the absence of DNA. Germline loops: CDR1 MGHRA, CDR2 YSYEKL. The CDR3 has 14 residues. Here the CDR3 reads CASSQFKVGGGYTF.

The chain links TRBV3-1 to TRBJ2-3; the D call from TCRdb, TRBD2, cannot be confirmed without DNA. Germline CDR1 and CDR2: LGHDT and YNNKEL (reference sequence). This CDR3 comprises 15 residues. CDR3 amino acids: CASSQDPGPEDTQYF.

The chain employs TRBV27 and TRBJ2-3; TCRdb gives TRBD1 as the D gene, but with no DNA this cannot be confirmed. The CDR3 is made up of 12 amino acids. CDR1 is MNHEY and CDR2 is SMNVEV in the germline V gene (reference sequence). The CDR3 loop reads CASSPGADTQYF.

The chain uses TRBV5-4 and TRBJ1-2; TCRdb proposes TRBD1, but this gene call is untestable without DNA. Germline CDR1 reads SGHNT; CDR2 reads YYREEE (reference sequence). The length of the CDR3 is 15 residues. The CDR3 protein is CASSLGDRRGYGYTF.

CDR3 region: CASSPGQTSTDTQYF. V is TRBV7-9 and J is TRBJ2-3; checking the TCRdb D call of TRBD1 is not possible without DNA. CDR3 length: 15 amino acids. The germline V gene encodes CDR1 SEHNR and CDR2 FQNEAQ (reference sequence).

According to its frequency, this clonotype is medium-sized. This chain uses TRBV4-2 with TRBJ1-4; TCRdb proposes TRBD1, but this gene call is untestable without DNA. CDR3 length: 15 residues. Per germline, CDR1 LGHNA and CDR2 YNFKEQ. The CDR3 spells CASSRGARVNEKLFF.

The CDR3 region is CSALRGKETQYF. The rearrangement uses TRBV20-1 and TRBJ2-5; TCRdb lists TRBD2, though no DNA is available to test this call. Germline CDR1 DFQATT, CDR2 SNEGSKA (reference sequence). CDR3 length: 12 residues.

The chain combines TRBV5-1 with TRBJ2-1. Germline CDR1 and CDR2: SGHRS and YFSETQ. This CDR3 has 18 residues. CDR3: CASSLSPSTISSYNEQFF.

The rearrangement uses TRBV4-3 and TRBJ1-6. Germline V CDR1 and CDR2: LGHNA, YSLEER. The CDR3 extends over 19 amino acids. CDR3 residues: CASSQDVRRAGSYNSPLHF.

The V call is TRBV9, the J call TRBJ1-3. The CDR3 has 15 residues. Germline loops: CDR1 SGDLS, CDR2 YYNGEE. CDR3 sequence: CASSVSTTSGNTIYF.

By frequency, this clonotype is medium-sized. The V and J genes are TRBV20-1 and TRBJ2-7; the TRBD1 assignment by TCRdb is unverifiable without DNA. Germline V gene data show CDR1 as DFQATT and CDR2 as SNEGSKA (reference sequence). The CDR3 is 14 amino acids. The CDR3 loop reads CSANPPTGNYEQYF.

The CDR3 here is CASSYATGASTDTQYF. The chain has TRBV6-2 or TRBV6-3 and TRBJ2-3; TCRdb's D gene call, TRBD2, goes unchecked for lack of DNA. This CDR3 spans 16 amino acids. Germline V gene data show CDR1 as MNHEY and CDR2 as SVGEGT.

The CDR3 is CSVGGRGDLRQQYF. V is TRBV29-1 and J is TRBJ2-7; TCRdb lists TRBD1, though no DNA is available to test this call. Germline V gives CDR1 SQVTM, CDR2 ANQGSEA. This CDR3 contains 14 residues.

This clonotype is labeled medium-sized based on frequency. V and J are TRBV20-1 and TRBJ2-3; TCRdb's D gene call, TRBD2, goes unchecked for lack of DNA. The CDR3 extends over 13 amino acids. CDR1 DFQATT and CDR2 SNEGSKA come from the germline V gene (reference sequence). The CDR3 protein is CSTSGASTDTQYF.

The rearrangement joins TRBV29-1 to TRBJ2-7. CDR3 length: 12 residues. CDR1 is SQVTM, CDR2 ANQGSEA, per germline. CDR3 amino acids: CSVEESSYEQYF.

The chain carries TRBV5-4 and TRBJ2-2; the TRBD2 assignment by TCRdb is unverifiable without DNA. There are 17 residues in the CDR3. Germline V gives CDR1 SGHNT, CDR2 YYREEE (reference sequence). The CDR3 spells CASSLGSAGGLVGELFF.

This chain links TRBV29-1 with TRBJ2-1; TCRdb indicates TRBD2, and absent DNA this call remains unverified. This CDR3 comprises 18 residues. CDR1 and CDR2 (germline): SQVTM, ANQGSEA. The CDR3 loop reads CSVEDPISGLGSYNEQFF.

The CDR3 sequence is CSARDRRAGLEETQYF. V usage is TRBV20-1 and J usage is TRBJ2-5; there is no DNA to check the TCRdb D call of TRBD1. The CDR3 has 16 amino acids. Germline CDR1 DFQATT, CDR2 SNEGSKA (reference sequence).

The chain carries TRBV15 and TRBJ2-4; TCRdb designates TRBD1, a call that cannot be tested without DNA. CDR1 is LNHNV, CDR2 YYDKDF, per germline (reference sequence). This CDR3 has 13 amino acids. The CDR3 reads CATSSAGTNIQYF.

V and J are TRBV28 and TRBJ2-2; TCRdb's D call of TRBD1 is untestable without DNA. Germline-derived CDR1 and CDR2 are MDHEN and SYDVKM. The CDR3 is 13 residues long. CDR3 residues: CASSRGEVGELFF.

In terms of frequency, this clonotype is medium-sized (0.01 to 0.1%). This chain joins TRBV5-1 and TRBJ2-3; TCRdb selects TRBD1, and the lack of DNA leaves this call unchecked. Looked up from germline, CDR1 is SGHRS and CDR2 is YFSETQ. This CDR3 is built from 15 residues. CDR3 residues: CASSQTGLNTDTQYF.

V usage is TRBV6-6 and J usage is TRBJ2-2; TCRdb indicates TRBD2, and absent DNA this call remains unverified. Germline V CDR1 and CDR2: MNHNY, SVGAGI (reference sequence). This CDR3 is built from 17 residues. CDR3 protein: CASNLGSGSPPTGELFF.